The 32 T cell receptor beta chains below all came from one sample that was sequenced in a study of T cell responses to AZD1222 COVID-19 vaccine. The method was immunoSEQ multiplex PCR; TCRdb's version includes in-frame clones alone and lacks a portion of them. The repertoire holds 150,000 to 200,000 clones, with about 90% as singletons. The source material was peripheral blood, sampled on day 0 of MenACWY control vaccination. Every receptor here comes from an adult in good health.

CDR3 amino acids: CASSPRSSYEQYF. CDR3 nucleotide sequence: TGTGCCAGCAGTCCTAGAAGCTCCTACGAGCAGTACTTC. The genes are TRBV7-9 and TRBJ2-7; no definite D call. There are 13 residues in the CDR3. With 6 bases removed from V and 0 bases from J, the gap between germline ends came to 9 bases. CDR1 is SEHNR, CDR2 FQNEAQ, per germline (reference sequence).

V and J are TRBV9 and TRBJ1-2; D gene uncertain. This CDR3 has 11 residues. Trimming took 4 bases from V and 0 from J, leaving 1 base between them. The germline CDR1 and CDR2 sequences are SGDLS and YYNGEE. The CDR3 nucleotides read TGTGCCAGCAGCACTAACTATGGCTACACCTTC. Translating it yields CASSTNYGYTF.

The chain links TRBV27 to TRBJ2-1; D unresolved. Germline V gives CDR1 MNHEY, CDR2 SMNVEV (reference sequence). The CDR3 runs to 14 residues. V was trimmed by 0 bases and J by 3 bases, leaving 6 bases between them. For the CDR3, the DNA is TGTGCCAGCAGTTTATCTCGGTTCTACAATGAGCAGTTCTTC. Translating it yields CASSLSRFYNEQFF.

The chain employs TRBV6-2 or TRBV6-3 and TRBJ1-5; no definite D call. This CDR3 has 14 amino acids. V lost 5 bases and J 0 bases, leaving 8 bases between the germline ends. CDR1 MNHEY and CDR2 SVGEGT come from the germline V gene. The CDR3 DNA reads TGTGCCAGCAGTCCAACAAGTAGCAATCAGCCCCAGCATTTT. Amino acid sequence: CASSPTSSNQPQHF.

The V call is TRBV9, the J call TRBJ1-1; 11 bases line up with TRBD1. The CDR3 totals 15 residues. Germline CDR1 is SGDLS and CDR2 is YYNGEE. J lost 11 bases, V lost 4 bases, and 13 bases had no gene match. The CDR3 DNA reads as TGTGCCAGCAGCACCGGGACAGGGGGTTCCGACGGGGCTTTCTTT. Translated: CASSTGTGGSDGAFF.

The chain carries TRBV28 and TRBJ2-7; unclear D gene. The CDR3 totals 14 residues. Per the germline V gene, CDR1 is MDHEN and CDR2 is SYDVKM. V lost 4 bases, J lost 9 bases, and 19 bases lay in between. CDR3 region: CASSSVERSFGQYF. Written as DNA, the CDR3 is TGTGCCAGCAGTTCGGTGGAGCGTTCCTTTGGGCAGTACTTC. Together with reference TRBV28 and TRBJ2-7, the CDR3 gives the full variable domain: DVKVTQSSRYLVKRTGEKVFLECVQDMDHENMFWYRQDPGLGLRLIYFSYDVKMKEKGDIPEGYSVSREKKERFSLILESASTNQTSMYLCASSSVERSFGQYFGPGTRLTVT.

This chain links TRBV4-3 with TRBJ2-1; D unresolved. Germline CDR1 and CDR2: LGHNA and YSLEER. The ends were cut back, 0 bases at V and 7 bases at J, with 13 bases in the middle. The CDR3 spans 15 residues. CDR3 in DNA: TGCGCCAGCAGCCAAGATTGGCTTATGGGGAATGAGCAGTTCTTC. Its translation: CASSQDWLMGNEQFF.

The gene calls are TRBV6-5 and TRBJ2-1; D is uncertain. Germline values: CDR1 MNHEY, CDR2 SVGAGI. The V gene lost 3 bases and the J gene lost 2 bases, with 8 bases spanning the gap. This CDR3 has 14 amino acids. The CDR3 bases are TGTGCCAGCAGTTATAAAACAGCCTACAATGAGCAGTTCTTC. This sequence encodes CASSYKTAYNEQFF.

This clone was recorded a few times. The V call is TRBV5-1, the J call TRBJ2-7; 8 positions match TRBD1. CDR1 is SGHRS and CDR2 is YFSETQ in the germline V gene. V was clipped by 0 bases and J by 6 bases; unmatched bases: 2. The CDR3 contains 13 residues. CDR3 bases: TGCGCCAGCAGCTTGGCCACAGGGGGCGAGCAGTACTTC. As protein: CASSLATGGEQYF.

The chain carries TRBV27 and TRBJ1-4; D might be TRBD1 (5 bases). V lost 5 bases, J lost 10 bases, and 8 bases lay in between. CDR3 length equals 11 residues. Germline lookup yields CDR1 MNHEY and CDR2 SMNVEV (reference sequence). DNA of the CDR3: TGTGCCAGCAGTGCGGGACTAAAACTGTTTTTT. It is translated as CASSAGLKLFF.

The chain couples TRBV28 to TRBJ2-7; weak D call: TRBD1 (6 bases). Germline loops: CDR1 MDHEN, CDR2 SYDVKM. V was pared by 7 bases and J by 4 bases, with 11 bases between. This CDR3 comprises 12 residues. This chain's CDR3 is CASTRGSYEQYF. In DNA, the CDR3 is TGTGCCAGCACCAGGGGTTCGTACGAGCAGTACTTC.

CDR3 nucleotide sequence: TGTGCCAGCAGTTTCTACGAGCAGTACTTC. This codes for CASSFYEQYF. The gene calls are TRBV2 and TRBJ2-7; D is unclear. The CDR3 extends over 10 amino acids. Germline-derived CDR1 and CDR2 are SNHLY and FYNNEI. The V end was cut by 5 bases, the J end by 3 bases, with 2 bases between.

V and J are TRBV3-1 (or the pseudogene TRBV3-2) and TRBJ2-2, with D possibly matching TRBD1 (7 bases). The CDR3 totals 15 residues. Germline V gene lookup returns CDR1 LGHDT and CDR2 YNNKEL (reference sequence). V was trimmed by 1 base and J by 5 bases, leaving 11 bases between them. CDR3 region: CASSQGQGLTGELFF. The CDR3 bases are TGTGCCAGCAGCCAAGGACAGGGACTGACCGGGGAGCTGTTTTTT.

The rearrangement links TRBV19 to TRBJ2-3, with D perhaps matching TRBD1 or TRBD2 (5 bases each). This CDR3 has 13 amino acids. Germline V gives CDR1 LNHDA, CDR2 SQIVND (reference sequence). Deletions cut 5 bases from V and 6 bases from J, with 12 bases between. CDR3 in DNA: TGTGCCAGTAGTTCGAGGGACCGGGATACGCAGTATTTT. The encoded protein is CASSSRDRDTQYF.

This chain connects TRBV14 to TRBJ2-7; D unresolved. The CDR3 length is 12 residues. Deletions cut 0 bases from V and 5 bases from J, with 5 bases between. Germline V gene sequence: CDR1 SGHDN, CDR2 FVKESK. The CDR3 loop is CASSQDSDEQYF. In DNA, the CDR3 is TGTGCCAGCAGCCAAGATTCCGACGAGCAGTACTTC.

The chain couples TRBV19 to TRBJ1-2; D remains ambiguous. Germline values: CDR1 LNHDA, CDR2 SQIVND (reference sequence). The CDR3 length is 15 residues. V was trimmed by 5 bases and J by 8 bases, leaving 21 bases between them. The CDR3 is CASSPYLPSPWGYTF. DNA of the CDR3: TGTGCCAGTAGTCCCTATCTGCCCTCCCCTTGGGGCTACACCTTC. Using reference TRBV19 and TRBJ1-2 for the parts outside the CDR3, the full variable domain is DGGITQSPKYLFRKEGQNVTLSCEQNLNHDAMYWYRQDPGQGLRLIYYSQIVNDFQKGDIAEGYSVSREKKESFPLTVTSAQKNPTAFYLCASSPYLPSPWGYTFGSGTRLTVV.

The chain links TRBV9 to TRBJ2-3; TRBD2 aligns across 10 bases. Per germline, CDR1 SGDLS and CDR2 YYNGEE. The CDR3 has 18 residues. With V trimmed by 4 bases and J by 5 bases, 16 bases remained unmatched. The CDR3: CASSLSRGTSAVGDTQYF. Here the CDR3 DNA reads TGTGCCAGCAGCCTTAGTAGGGGGACTAGCGCAGTCGGAGATACGCAGTATTTT.

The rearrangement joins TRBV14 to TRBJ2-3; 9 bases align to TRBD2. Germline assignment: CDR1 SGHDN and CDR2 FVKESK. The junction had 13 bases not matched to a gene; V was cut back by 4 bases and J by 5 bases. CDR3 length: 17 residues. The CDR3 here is CASSPRGGGAQGDTQYF. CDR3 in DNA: TGTGCCAGCAGCCCGCGTGGCGGGGGGGCCCAAGGAGATACGCAGTATTTT.

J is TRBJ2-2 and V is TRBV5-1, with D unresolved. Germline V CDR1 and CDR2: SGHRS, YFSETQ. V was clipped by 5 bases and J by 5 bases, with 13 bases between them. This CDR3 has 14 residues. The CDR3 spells CASRPNDVTGELFF. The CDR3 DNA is TGCGCCAGCAGGCCCAATGACGTGACCGGGGAGCTGTTTTTT.

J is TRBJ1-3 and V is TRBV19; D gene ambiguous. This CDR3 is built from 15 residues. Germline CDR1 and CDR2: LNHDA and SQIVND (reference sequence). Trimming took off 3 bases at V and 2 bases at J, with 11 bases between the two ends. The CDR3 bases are TGTGCCAGTAGTATTCCGTCGGGCACTGGAAACACCATATATTTT. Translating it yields CASSIPSGTGNTIYF.

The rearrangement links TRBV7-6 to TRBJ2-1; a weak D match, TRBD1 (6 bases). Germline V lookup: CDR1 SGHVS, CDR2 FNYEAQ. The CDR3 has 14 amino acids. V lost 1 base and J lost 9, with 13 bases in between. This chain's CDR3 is CASSLGITGIEQFF. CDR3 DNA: TGTGCCAGCAGCTTAGGGATTACAGGGATTGAGCAGTTCTTC.

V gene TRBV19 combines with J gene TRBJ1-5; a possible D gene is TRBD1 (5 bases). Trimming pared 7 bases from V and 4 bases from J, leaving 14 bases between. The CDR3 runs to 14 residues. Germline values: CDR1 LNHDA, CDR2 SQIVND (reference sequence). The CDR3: CASMRGLGNQPQHF. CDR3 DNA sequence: TGTGCCAGTATGCGGGGCCTTGGGAATCAGCCCCAGCATTTT.

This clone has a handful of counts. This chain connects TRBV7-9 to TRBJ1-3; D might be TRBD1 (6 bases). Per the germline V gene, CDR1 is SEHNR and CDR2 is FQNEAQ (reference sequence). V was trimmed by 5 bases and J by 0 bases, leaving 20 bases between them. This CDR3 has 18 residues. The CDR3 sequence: CASSLLPGTSYSGNTIYF. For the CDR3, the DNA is TGTGCCAGCAGCCTCCTTCCCGGGACATCGTACTCTGGAAACACCATATATTTT.

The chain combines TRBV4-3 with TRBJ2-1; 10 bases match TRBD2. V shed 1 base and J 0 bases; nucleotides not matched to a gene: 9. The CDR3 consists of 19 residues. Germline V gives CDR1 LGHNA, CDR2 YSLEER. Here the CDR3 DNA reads TGCGCCAGCAGCCAAGTGCCGCCTAGCGGGGGACTCTCCTACAATGAGCAGTTCTTC. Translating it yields CASSQVPPSGGLSYNEQFF.

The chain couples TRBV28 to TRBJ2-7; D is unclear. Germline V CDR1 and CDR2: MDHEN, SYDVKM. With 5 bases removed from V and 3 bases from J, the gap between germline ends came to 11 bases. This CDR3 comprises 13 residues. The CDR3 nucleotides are TGTGCCAGCAGTCAAGGACGTCTCTACGAGCAGTACTTC. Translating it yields CASSQGRLYEQYF.

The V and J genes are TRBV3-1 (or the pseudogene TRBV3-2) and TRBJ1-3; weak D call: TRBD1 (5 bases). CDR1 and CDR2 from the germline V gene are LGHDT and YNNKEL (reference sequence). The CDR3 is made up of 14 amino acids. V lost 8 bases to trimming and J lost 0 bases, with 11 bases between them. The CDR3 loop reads CASGTGASGNTIYF. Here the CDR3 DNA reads TGTGCCAGCGGAACAGGCGCCTCTGGAAACACCATATATTTT.

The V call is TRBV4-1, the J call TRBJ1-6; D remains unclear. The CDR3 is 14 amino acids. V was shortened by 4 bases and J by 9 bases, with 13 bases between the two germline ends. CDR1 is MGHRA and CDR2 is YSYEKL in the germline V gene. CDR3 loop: CASSPDVMTSPLHF. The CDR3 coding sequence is TGCGCCAGCAGCCCCGACGTGATGACTTCACCCCTCCACTTT.

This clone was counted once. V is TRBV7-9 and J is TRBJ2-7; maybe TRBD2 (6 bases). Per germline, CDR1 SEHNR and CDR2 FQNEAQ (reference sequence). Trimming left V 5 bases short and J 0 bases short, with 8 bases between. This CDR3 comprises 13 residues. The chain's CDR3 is CASSPTSSYEQYF. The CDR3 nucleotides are TGTGCCAGCAGCCCGACTAGCTCCTACGAGCAGTACTTC.

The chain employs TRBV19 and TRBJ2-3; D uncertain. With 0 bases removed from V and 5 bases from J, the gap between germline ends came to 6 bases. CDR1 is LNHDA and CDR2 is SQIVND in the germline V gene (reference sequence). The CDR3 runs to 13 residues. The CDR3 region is CASSIDRRDTQYF. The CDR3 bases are TGTGCCAGTAGTATAGATCGAAGAGATACGCAGTATTTT.

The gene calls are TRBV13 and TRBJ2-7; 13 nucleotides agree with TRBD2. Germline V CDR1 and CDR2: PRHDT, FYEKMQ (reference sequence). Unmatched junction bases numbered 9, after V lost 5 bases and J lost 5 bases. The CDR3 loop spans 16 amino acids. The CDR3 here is CASSPGLAGAIDEQYF. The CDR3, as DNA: TGTGCCAGCAGCCCAGGACTAGCGGGAGCAATTGACGAGCAGTACTTC.

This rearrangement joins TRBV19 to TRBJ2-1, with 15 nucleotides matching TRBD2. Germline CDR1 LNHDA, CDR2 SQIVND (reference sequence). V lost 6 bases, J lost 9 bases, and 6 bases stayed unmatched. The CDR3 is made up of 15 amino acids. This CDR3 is CASRTGTSGGSEQFF. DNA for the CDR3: TGTGCCAGTAGGACCGGGACTAGCGGGGGGAGTGAGCAGTTCTTC.

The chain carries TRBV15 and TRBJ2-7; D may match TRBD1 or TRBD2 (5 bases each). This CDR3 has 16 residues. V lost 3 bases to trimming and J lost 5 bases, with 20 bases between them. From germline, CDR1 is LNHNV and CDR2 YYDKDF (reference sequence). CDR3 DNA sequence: TGTGCCACCAGCAGTCGACCGAGGGACGCCCTGAACGAGCAGTACTTC. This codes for CATSSRPRDALNEQYF.